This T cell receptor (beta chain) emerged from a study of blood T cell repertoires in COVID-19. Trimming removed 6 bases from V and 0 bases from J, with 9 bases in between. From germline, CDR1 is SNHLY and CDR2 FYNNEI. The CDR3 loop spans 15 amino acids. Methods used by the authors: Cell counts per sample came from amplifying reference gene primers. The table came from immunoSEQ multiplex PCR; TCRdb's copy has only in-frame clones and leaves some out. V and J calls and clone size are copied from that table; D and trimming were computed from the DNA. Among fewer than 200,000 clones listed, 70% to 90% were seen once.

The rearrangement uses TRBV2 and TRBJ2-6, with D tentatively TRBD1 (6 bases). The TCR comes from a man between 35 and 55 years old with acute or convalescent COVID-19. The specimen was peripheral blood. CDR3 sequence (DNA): TGTGCCAGCAGCACAGGGAGCTCTGGGGCCAACGTCCTGACTTTC. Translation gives CASSTGSSGANVLTF.